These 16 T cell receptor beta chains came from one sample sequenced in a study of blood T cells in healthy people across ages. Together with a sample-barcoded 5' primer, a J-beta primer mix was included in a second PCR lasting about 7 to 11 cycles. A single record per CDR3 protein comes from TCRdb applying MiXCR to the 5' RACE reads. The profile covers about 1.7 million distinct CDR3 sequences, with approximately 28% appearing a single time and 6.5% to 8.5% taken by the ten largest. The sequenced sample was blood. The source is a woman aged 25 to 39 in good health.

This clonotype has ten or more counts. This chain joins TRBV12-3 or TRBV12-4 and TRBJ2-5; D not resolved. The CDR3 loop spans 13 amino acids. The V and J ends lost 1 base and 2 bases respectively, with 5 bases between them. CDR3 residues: CASSLEPQETQYF. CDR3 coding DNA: TGTGCCAGCAGTTTAGAGCCACAAGAGACCCAGTACTTC.

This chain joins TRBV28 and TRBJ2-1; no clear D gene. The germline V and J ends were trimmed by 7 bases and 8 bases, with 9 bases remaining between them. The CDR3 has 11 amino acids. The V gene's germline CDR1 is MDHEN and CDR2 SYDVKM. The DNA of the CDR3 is TGTGCCAGCACCTCCGGGCATGAGCAGTTCTTC. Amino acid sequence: CASTSGHEQFF.

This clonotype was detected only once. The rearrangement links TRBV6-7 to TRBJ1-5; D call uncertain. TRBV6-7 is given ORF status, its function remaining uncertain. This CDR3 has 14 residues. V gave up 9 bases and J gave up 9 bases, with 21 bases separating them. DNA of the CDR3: TGTGCCAGGGCTGTCGAGAGATACCCCTGGCCCCAGCATTTT. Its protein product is CARAVERYPWPQHF.

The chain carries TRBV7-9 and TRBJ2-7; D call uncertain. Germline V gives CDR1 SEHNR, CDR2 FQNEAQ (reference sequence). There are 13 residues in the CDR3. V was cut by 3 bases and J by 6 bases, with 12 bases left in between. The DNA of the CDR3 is TGTGCCAGCAGCTTTGGGTCGGGTGTCGAGCAGTACTTC. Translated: CASSFGSGVEQYF.

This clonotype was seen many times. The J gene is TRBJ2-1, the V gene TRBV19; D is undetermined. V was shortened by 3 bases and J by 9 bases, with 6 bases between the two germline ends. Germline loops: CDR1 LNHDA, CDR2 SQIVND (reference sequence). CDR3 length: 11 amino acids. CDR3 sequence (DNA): TGTGCCAGTAGTATTTCCGGTGAGCAGTTCTTC. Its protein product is CASSISGEQFF.

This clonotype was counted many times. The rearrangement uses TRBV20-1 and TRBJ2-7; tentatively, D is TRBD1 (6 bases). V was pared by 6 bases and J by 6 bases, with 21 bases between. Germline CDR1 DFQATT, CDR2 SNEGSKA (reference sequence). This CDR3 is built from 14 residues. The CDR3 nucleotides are TGCAGTGCGAGCCGTGGCAGGGGAAGGAGCGAGCAGTACTTC. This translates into CSASRGRGRSEQYF.

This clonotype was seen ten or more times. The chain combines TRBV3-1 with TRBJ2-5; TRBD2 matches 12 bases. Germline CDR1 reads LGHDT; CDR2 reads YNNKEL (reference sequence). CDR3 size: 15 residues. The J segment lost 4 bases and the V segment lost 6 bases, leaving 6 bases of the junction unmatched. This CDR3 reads CASSLPSGGGETQYF. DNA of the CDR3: TGTGCCAGCAGTTTACCTAGCGGGGGGGGAGAGACCCAGTACTTC.

The DNA for the CDR3 is TGTGCCAGCAGTGGCGGGACACTTAGCAATCAGCCCCAGCATTTT. Translation gives CASSGGTLSNQPQHF. The gene calls are TRBV2 and TRBJ1-5, with a weak D call TRBD1 (6 bases). Germline V lookup: CDR1 SNHLY, CDR2 FYNNEI. This CDR3 comprises 15 residues. Trimming cost V 4 bases and J 0 bases, with 10 bases left between them.

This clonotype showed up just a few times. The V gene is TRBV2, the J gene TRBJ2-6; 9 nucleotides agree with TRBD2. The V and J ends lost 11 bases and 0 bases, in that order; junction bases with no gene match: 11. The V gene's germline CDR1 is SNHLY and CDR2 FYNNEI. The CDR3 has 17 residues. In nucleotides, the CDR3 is TGTGCCTCTATTAAGGGACTAGCACACTCTGGGGCCAACGTCCTGACTTTC. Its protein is CASIKGLAHSGANVLTF.

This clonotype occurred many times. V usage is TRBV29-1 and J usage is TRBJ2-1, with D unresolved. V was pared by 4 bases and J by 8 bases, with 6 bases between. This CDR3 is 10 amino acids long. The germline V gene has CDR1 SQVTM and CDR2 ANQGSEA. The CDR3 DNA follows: TGCAGCGTTGCTGAATATGAGCAGTTCTTC. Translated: CSVAEYEQFF.

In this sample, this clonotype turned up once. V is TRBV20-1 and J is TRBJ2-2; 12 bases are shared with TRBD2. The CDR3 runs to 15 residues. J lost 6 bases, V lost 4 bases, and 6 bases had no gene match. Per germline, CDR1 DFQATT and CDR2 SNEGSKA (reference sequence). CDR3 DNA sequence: TGCAGTGCTACAAGGACTAGCGGGGCCTCCGGGGAGCTGTTTTTT. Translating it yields CSATRTSGASGELFF.

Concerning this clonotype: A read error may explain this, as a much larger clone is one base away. Here the CDR3 reads CASSLGTAWQFF. In DNA form, the CDR3 reads TGTGCCAGCAGCTTGGGGACAGCGTGGCAGTTCTTC. The chain couples TRBV7-6 to TRBJ2-1, with 7 bases matching TRBD1. With V trimmed by 3 bases and J by 12 bases, 5 bases remained unmatched. Germline-derived CDR1 and CDR2 are SGHVS and FNYEAQ. The CDR3 runs to 12 residues.

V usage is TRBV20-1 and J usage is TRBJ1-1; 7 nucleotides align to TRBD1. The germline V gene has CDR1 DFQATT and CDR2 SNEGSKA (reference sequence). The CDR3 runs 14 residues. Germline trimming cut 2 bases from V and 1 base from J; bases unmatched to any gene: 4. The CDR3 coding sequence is TGCAGTGCTAGACGGACAGGAAAGAACACTGAAGCTTTCTTT. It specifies CSARRTGKNTEAFF.

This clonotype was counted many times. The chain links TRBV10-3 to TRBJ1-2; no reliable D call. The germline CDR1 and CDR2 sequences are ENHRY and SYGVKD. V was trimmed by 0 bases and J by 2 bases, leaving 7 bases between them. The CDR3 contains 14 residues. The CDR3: CAISESGENYGYTF. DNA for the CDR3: TGTGCCATCAGTGAGTCCGGGGAAAACTATGGCTACACCTTC.

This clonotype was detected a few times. The chain's CDR3 is CASRKGGGRYGYTF. The CDR3 DNA follows: TGTGCCAGCAGAAAGGGAGGGGGCCGATATGGCTACACCTTC. This chain uses TRBV7-9 with TRBJ1-2, with TRBD1 matching 7 bases. CDR1 and CDR2 (germline): SEHNR, FQNEAQ (reference sequence). The CDR3 spans 14 residues. Trimming at V came to 6 bases and at J to 5 bases, leaving 9 bases not matched to a gene.

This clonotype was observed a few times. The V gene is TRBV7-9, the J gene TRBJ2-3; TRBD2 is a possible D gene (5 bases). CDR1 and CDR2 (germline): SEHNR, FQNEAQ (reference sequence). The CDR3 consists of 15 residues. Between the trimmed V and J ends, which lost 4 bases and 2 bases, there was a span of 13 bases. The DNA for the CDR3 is TGTGCCAGCAGCTGGGCAGCGGCCATCACAGATACGCAGTATTTT. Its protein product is CASSWAAAITDTQYF.